The 13 T cell receptor beta chains presented below share a single source sample, sequenced in a study of PD-L1 blockade in urothelial cancer. Only in-frame clones appear in the TCRdb table, and some are missing; sequencing was by immunoSEQ multiplex PCR. Of more than 85,000 clones listed, about 89% were seen once; the top ten hold 0.7% to 0.95%. This specimen was PBMCs, taken around atezolizumab (anti-PD-L1) treatment. The receptors were sampled from a woman aged 80 or older with urothelial cancer.

The V gene is TRBV7-7, the J gene TRBJ2-1; 11 positions agree with TRBD2. After removal of 5 bases from V and 5 bases from J, the junction contained 2 bases not matched to a gene. Germline V CDR1 and CDR2: SSHAT, FNYEAQ (reference sequence). This CDR3 comprises 14 residues. CDR3 loop: CASSQGLADNEQFF. CDR3 DNA sequence: TGTGCCAGCAGCCAGGGACTAGCGGACAATGAGCAGTTCTTC.

The chain uses TRBV25-1 and TRBJ1-1; TRBD1 matches 8 bases. V dropped 7 bases and J dropped 1; count of bases not matched to a gene: 5. There are 14 residues in the CDR3. The V gene's germline CDR1 is MGHDK and CDR2 SYGVNS. CDR3 sequence reads: CASTQTGANTEAFF. The CDR3 DNA reads TGTGCCAGCACCCAGACAGGGGCGAACACTGAAGCTTTCTTT.

V usage is TRBV13 and J usage is TRBJ1-5; no clear D gene. The CDR3 runs to 14 residues. The V end was cut by 0 bases, the J end by 4 bases, with 7 bases between. Germline values: CDR1 PRHDT, CDR2 FYEKMQ (reference sequence). CDR3 in DNA: TGTGCCAGCAGCTTAGGGGGCCCAAATCAGCCCCAGCATTTT. It is translated as CASSLGGPNQPQHF.

The rearrangement joins TRBV19 to TRBJ2-7, with 7 bases lining up with TRBD1. The CDR3 sequence is 14 residues long. Germline loops: CDR1 LNHDA, CDR2 SQIVND (reference sequence). The V and J ends lost 6 bases and 4 bases, in that order; junction bases with no gene match: 9. The CDR3 spells CASSRRQGEYEQYF. The CDR3 DNA reads TGTGCCAGTAGCCGAAGACAGGGAGAGTACGAGCAGTACTTC.

The rearrangement links TRBV5-4 to TRBJ2-3; D remains ambiguous. Trimming cost V 2 bases and J 0 bases, with 13 bases left between them. Per germline, CDR1 SGHNT and CDR2 YYREEE (reference sequence). CDR3 size: 16 residues. In nucleotides, the CDR3 is TGTGCCAGCAGCTTAAACGCAGGCCTTAGCACAGATACGCAGTATTTT. Translation: CASSLNAGLSTDTQYF. The complete variable domain, with remaining parts taken from reference TRBV5-4 and TRBJ2-3, reads ETGVTQSPTHLIKTRGQQVTLRCSSQSGHNTVSWYQQALGQGPQFIFQYYREEENGRGNFPPRFSGLQFPNYSSELNVNALELDDSALYLCASSLNAGLSTDTQYFGPGTRLTVL.

The table lists this clone with a count of one. The chain is built from TRBV5-1 and TRBJ2-7, with 9 bases that match TRBD1. Germline V CDR1 and CDR2: SGHRS, YFSETQ. The CDR3 spans 14 residues. After removal of 7 bases from V and 2 bases from J, the junction contained 7 bases not matched to a gene. The CDR3 loop reads CASAPGTGPYEQYF. CDR3 sequence (DNA): TGCGCCAGCGCCCCCGGGACAGGGCCCTACGAGCAGTACTTC.

This clone was recorded only once. The V gene is TRBV18, the J gene TRBJ1-2; 8 nucleotides match TRBD1. V shed 3 bases, J shed 1 base, and the junction held 4 bases outside the gene matches. CDR1 and CDR2 from the germline V gene are KGHSH and LQKENI. The length of the CDR3 is 15 residues. The CDR3 loop reads CASSPYGQGNYGYTF. CDR3 nucleotide sequence: TGTGCCAGCTCACCTTATGGACAGGGTAACTATGGCTACACCTTC.

The chain is built from TRBV10-2 and TRBJ1-5; possibly TRBD1 for D (5 bases). The length of the CDR3 is 12 residues. The V and J ends lost 3 bases and 5 bases respectively, with 5 bases between them. Germline V lookup: CDR1 WSHSY, CDR2 SAAADI. The CDR3 DNA is TGCGCCAGCAGTGAAGGGGATCAGCCCCAGCATTTT. It encodes CASSEGDQPQHF.

CDR3 protein: CASSVAGVSYNEQFF. CDR3 nucleotides: TGTGCCAGCAGTGTAGCGGGAGTGTCCTACAATGAGCAGTTCTTC. This chain joins TRBV6-1 and TRBJ2-1; 9 nucleotides match TRBD2. The V gene end was trimmed by 4 bases and the J gene end by 1 base; junction bases not matched to a gene: 2. This CDR3 spans 15 amino acids. Germline CDR1 reads MNHNS; CDR2 reads SASEGT.

This rearrangement joins TRBV28 to TRBJ2-3; TRBD1 aligns across 9 bases. Germline V lookup: CDR1 MDHEN, CDR2 SYDVKM. The CDR3 consists of 15 residues. V gave up 2 bases and J gave up 4 bases; unmatched junction bases: 4. The CDR3 region has the DNA TGTGCCAGCAGTTTAGACAGGGGGTACGCAGATACGCAGTATTTT. This sequence encodes CASSLDRGYADTQYF. The complete variable domain, with remaining parts taken from reference TRBV28 and TRBJ2-3, reads DVKVTQSSRYLVKRTGEKVFLECVQDMDHENMFWYRQDPGLGLRLIYFSYDVKMKEKGDIPEGYSVSREKKERFSLILESASTNQTSMYLCASSLDRGYADTQYFGPGTRLTVL.

The V and J genes are TRBV9 and TRBJ2-2, with 7 bases that match TRBD2. Germline V lookup: CDR1 SGDLS, CDR2 YYNGEE. The CDR3 totals 17 residues. The trim removed 0 bases at V and 1 base at J, leaving 6 bases unmatched. The CDR3 DNA reads as TGTGCCAGCAGCGTAGGCGGGCTAGCGGAGAACACCGGGGAGCTGTTTTTT. It translates to CASSVGGLAENTGELFF. Variable domain in full (rest from reference TRBV9 and TRBJ2-2): DSGVTQTPKHLITATGQRVTLRCSPRSGDLSVYWYQQSLDQGLQFLIQYYNGEERAKGNILERFSAQQFPDLHSELNLSSLELGDSALYFCASSVGGLAENTGELFFGEGSRLTVL.

In DNA, the CDR3 is TGTGCCAGCAGCTTAACGGGGCAGGGGGCGTCCACCGGGGAGCTGTTTTTT. Protein product: CASSLTGQGASTGELFF. The J gene is TRBJ2-2, the V gene TRBV7-3; 8 bases align to TRBD1. The germline V gene encodes CDR1 SGHTA and CDR2 FQGTGA. V was pared by 0 bases and J by 4 bases, with 7 bases of the junction left unmatched. CDR3 length: 17 residues.

J is TRBJ2-1 and V is TRBV9; D might be TRBD2 (5 bases). The CDR3 has 14 amino acids. CDR1 and CDR2 (germline): SGDLS, YYNGEE. The germline V and J ends were trimmed by 2 bases and 8 bases, with 14 bases remaining between them. The CDR3, as DNA: TGTGCCAGCAGCGTCGCATTCGAGAGGGATGAGCAGTTCTTC. The encoded protein is CASSVAFERDEQFF.